One and the same sample provided the 13 T cell receptor beta chains below, sequenced in a study of post-analysis software for immune sequencing data. Study-level findings and limits: Several TRBV segments (TRBV5-6, TRBV5-1 and TRBV20-1 among them) occurred more frequently in patients than in controls.

Carried by the TCR beta cDNA libraries were unique molecular identifiers. TCRdb re-called the PCR reads with MiXCR, one entry per CDR3 protein. The table includes 750,000 to 950,000 distinct CDR3 sequences, approximately 53% detected once. No antigen has been identified for these receptors. The sequenced sample was blood. The receptors derive from a girl aged 5-17 years with multiple sclerosis.

This clonotype was detected a few times. The V and J genes are TRBV7-2 and TRBJ2-7; the match to TRBD2 covers 7 bases. The germline V gene encodes CDR1 SGHTA and CDR2 FQGNSA. The J segment lost 2 bases and the V segment lost 1 base, leaving 5 bases of the junction unmatched. CDR3 length: 15 residues. The CDR3 here is CASSLVPSGTYEQYF. The CDR3 DNA reads TGTGCCAGCAGCTTAGTTCCCAGCGGGACCTACGAGCAGTACTTC.

This clonotype came up a few times. The chain uses TRBV20-1 and TRBJ2-7; a possible D gene is TRBD1 (6 bases). This CDR3 is built from 13 residues. Trimming removed 4 bases at V and 3 bases at J, with 13 bases between. Germline CDR1 DFQATT, CDR2 SNEGSKA (reference sequence). Here the CDR3 DNA reads TGCAGTGCTACGACAGGTGATGACTACGAGCAGTACTTC. As protein: CSATTGDDYEQYF.

CDR3 sequence: CASSPGTGINEQYF. CDR3 DNA sequence: TGTGCCAGCTCCCCAGGGACAGGGATCAACGAGCAGTACTTC. The J gene is TRBJ2-7, the V gene TRBV18, with TRBD1 matching over 9 bases. The CDR3 runs 14 residues. Trimming cost V 6 bases and J 5 bases; bases outside gene matches: 8. CDR1 is KGHSH and CDR2 is LQKENI in the germline V gene.

The chain combines TRBV10-3 with TRBJ2-7; D may match TRBD1 or TRBD2 (5 bases each). Trimming took off 4 bases at V and 2 bases at J, with 18 bases between the two ends. Germline CDR1 and CDR2: ENHRY and SYGVKD. CDR3 length: 16 amino acids. The DNA for the CDR3 is TGTGCCATCAGTGGCTCGGGGACGGACCTTACCTACGAGCAGTACTTC. It yields the protein CAISGSGTDLTYEQYF.

The chain recombines TRBV5-6 with TRBJ2-6; 11 nucleotides align to TRBD1. Germline CDR1 reads SGHDT; CDR2 reads YYEEEE. After removal of 4 bases from V and 0 bases from J, the junction contained 9 bases not matched to a gene. The CDR3 is 19 residues long. The DNA for the CDR3 is TGTGCCAGCAGCGCCAACTACGGACAGGGGGCCTCTGGGGCCAACGTCCTGACTTTC. It translates to CASSANYGQGASGANVLTF.

The V and J genes are TRBV15 and TRBJ2-3; no clear D gene. The CDR3 loop spans 17 amino acids. Trimming stripped 0 bases from V and 0 bases from J, with 13 bases between. CDR1 and CDR2 (germline): LNHNV, YYDKDF (reference sequence). The CDR3 coding sequence is TGTGCCACCAGCAGAGATTGGACCCAGACTAGCACAGATACGCAGTATTTT. This codes for CATSRDWTQTSTDTQYF.

On this clonotype itself: The junction differs from germline at one of its ends, possibly a read error. V and J are TRBV7-3 and TRBJ2-3; possibly TRBD2 for D (6 bases). Per the germline V gene, CDR1 is SGHTA and CDR2 is FQGTGA. CDR3 length equals 13 residues. The CDR3 loop reads CTSSPRRGDTQYF. The CDR3 bases are TGTACCAGCAGCCCTAGGAGGGGAGATACGCAGTATTTT. Full variable domain (rest looked up from reference TRBV7-3 and TRBJ2-3): GAGVSQTPSNKVTEKGKYVELRCDPISGHTALYWYRQSLGQGPEFLIYFQGTGAADDSGLPNDRFFAVRPEGSVSTLKIQRTERGDSAVYLCTSSPRRGDTQYFGPGTRLTVL.

This sequence joins TRBV20-1 and TRBJ1-1; the D gene is possibly TRBD1 (6 bases). Germline lookup yields CDR1 DFQATT and CDR2 SNEGSKA (reference sequence). V lost 6 bases and J lost 5, with 13 bases in between. This CDR3 has 12 residues. The CDR3 DNA reads TGCAGTGCGAAACAGGGTACAACTGAAGCTTTCTTT. This codes for CSAKQGTTEAFF.

This clonotype was detected only a few times. This chain joins TRBV20-1 and TRBJ2-7; TRBD2 aligns across 13 bases. This CDR3 spans 13 amino acids. Germline V gene data show CDR1 as DFQATT and CDR2 as SNEGSKA (reference sequence). V shed 4 bases, J shed 11 bases, and the junction held 8 bases outside the gene matches. The CDR3 DNA reads as TGCAGTGCTACACTAGCGGGAGGGTACACCGAGTACTTC. This encodes CSATLAGGYTEYF.

The rearrangement joins TRBV6-6 to TRBJ2-7; TRBD1 matches 8 bases. V shed 6 bases and J 5 bases; nucleotides not matched to a gene: 6. The CDR3 loop spans 13 amino acids. From germline, CDR1 is MNHNY and CDR2 SVGAGI (reference sequence). The CDR3 region has the DNA TGTGCCAGCAGGGACAGGGTAGTGAACGAGCAGTACTTC. Amino acids: CASRDRVVNEQYF.

The V and J genes are TRBV7-6 and TRBJ2-1, with D perhaps TRBD1 or TRBD2 (5 bases each). Germline CDR1 is SGHVS and CDR2 is FNYEAQ. The CDR3 has 14 residues. Trimming left V 2 bases short and J 7 bases short, with 12 bases between. The CDR3 sequence: CASSLRGEGNEQFF. The CDR3 DNA is TGTGCCAGCAGCTTAAGAGGGGAAGGGAATGAGCAGTTCTTC. The complete variable domain, with remaining parts taken from reference TRBV7-6 and TRBJ2-1, reads GAGVSQSPRYKVTKRGQDVALRCDPISGHVSLYWYRQALGQGPEFLTYFNYEAQQDKSGLPNDRFSAERPEGSISTLTIQRTEQRDSAMYRCASSLRGEGNEQFFGPGTRLTVL.

The chain carries TRBV5-1 and TRBJ2-1; TRBD2 aligns across 13 bases. CDR3 length: 15 residues. V gave up 4 bases and J gave up 10 bases; unmatched junction bases: 8. Germline V gene lookup returns CDR1 SGHRS and CDR2 YFSETQ. The CDR3 coding sequence is TGCGCCAGCAGCATCGGGACTAGCGGGACTCGGGAGCAGTTCTTC. As protein: CASSIGTSGTREQFF.

The gene calls are TRBV10-3 and TRBJ1-2; possibly TRBD1 for D (5 bases). The germline V and J ends were trimmed by 2 bases and 4 bases, with 14 bases remaining between them. Germline loops: CDR1 ENHRY, CDR2 SYGVKD. The CDR3 has 15 residues. For the CDR3, the DNA is TGTGCCATCAGTGAGGAAGCAGGGAGAAGCTATGGCTACACCTTC. As protein: CAISEEAGRSYGYTF.